A selection of T cell receptor beta chains follows, all from one sample in a study of control samples from healthy donors and cancer patients. Sequencing was performed with immunoSEQ multiplex PCR; in TCRdb, only in-frame clones are kept and a portion is missing. This table has about 180,000 clones, 90% appearing once. Sequencing was carried out using blood. Source of these receptors: a woman aged 45-65 years in good health. Each CDR3 is given with its conserved first and last residue. A D gene is named only where the DNA matches it firmly. Not every row has a clone size; where given, it reads once, few, many or a size class.

DNA	CDR3	V	J	size	D
TGTGCCAGCAGTTTGGTTAAGGGGAGCACAGATACGCAGTATTTT	CASSLVKGSTDTQYF	TRBV28	TRBJ2-3	.	.
TGTGCCAGCAGTTACTGGGGGGAAGCTTTCTTT	CASSYWGEAFF	TRBV6-2/TRBV6-3	TRBJ1-1	.	.
TGTGCCAGCAGTTACTATGGCAACAGCCAAGAGACCCAGTACTTC	CASSYYGNSQETQYF	TRBV6-5	TRBJ2-5	.	.
TGTGCCAGCAGCTCAGGACAGGGGTATGCACGGGAGCAGTTCTTC	CASSSGQGYAREQFF	TRBV11-3	TRBJ2-1	.	TRBD1
TGTGCCAGCAGCCCCGGAAAGGCAGGGGGAGTTGGCGAGCAGTACTTC	CASSPGKAGGVGEQYF	TRBV21-1	TRBJ2-7	.	.
TGTGCCAGCAGAACTGGGAACGCTGAAGCTTTCTTT	CASRTGNAEAFF	TRBV28	TRBJ1-1	few	.
TGTGCCAGCATTACAGGGAATTTAGGCTACACCTTC	CASITGNLGYTF	TRBV28	TRBJ1-2	.	.
TGTGCCAGCAGTCCGGGGACAGGGTATGGCTACACCTTC	CASSPGTGYGYTF	TRBV28	TRBJ1-2	.	TRBD1
TGCGCCAGCAGCTTCGGCAGGGAAACAGACACCATATATTTT	CASSFGRETDTIYF	TRBV5-1	TRBJ1-3	.	.
TGTGCCAGCTCCGGGGACAGCAATCAGCCCCAGCATTTT	CASSGDSNQPQHF	TRBV18	TRBJ1-5	.	.
TGTGCCAGCAGTGAAACCAGGGACACTGAAGCTTTCTTT	CASSETRDTEAFF	TRBV6-4	TRBJ1-1	.	.
TGTGCCAGCAGTTTATGGAACAGAGCATTACGGCCCCAGCATTTT	CASSLWNRALRPQHF	TRBV28	TRBJ1-5	once	.
TGTGCCTGGAGTGTACTCGCTGGCGAGCAGTACTTC	CAWSVLAGEQYF	TRBV30	TRBJ2-7	.	.
TGCGCCAGCAGCTTGACACCCACTAGCACAGATACGCAGTATTTT	CASSLTPTSTDTQYF	TRBV5-1	TRBJ2-3	.	.
TGTGCCACCCGTGTAGGGGGGCTGGGGTTCCTAGCAACTAATGAAAAACTGTTTTTT	CATRVGGLGFLATNEKLFF	TRBV28	TRBJ1-4	.	.
TGTGCCAGCAGTTTACCGATAGCAGGGGGCTGGGACGCGGCTGAAGCTTTCTTT	CASSLPIAGGWDAAEAFF	TRBV28	TRBJ1-1	.	TRBD1
TGTGCCAGCAGCCAAGTGCAGGGTAGCAATCAGCCCCAGCATTTT	CASSQVQGSNQPQHF	TRBV3-1/TRBV3-2	TRBJ1-5	once	.
TGCGCCAGCAGCCAAGAATTCTACTCTGGGGCCAACGTCCTGACTTTC	CASSQEFYSGANVLTF	TRBV4-1	TRBJ2-6	.	.
TGTGCCAGCAGCTCCCCGCCCCCGGGGAGCTATGGCTACACCTTC	CASSSPPPGSYGYTF	TRBV7-9	TRBJ1-2	few	.
TGTGCCAGCAGCTTCGGACGTCATAGCGATTCACCCCTCCACTTT	CASSFGRHSDSPLHF	TRBV3-1/TRBV3-2	TRBJ1-6	.	.
TGTGCCAGTCAAAGAGGGGCGAGTCTTACCGGGGAGCTGTTTTTT	CASQRGASLTGELFF	TRBV19	TRBJ2-2	.	.
TGTGCCACCTCCGACAGGGGGCTTAGCAATCAGCCCCAGCATTTT	CATSDRGLSNQPQHF	TRBV6-4	TRBJ1-5	.	TRBD1
TGTGCCAGCAGCCAAACGGGACAGGGGCACAATGGTAATTCACCCCTCCACTTT	CASSQTGQGHNGNSPLHF	TRBV3-1/TRBV3-2	TRBJ1-6	.	TRBD1
TGTGCCAGCAGCCTGGGAGGGACCCAAGCCAAAAACATTCAGTACTTC	CASSLGGTQAKNIQYF	TRBV5-4	TRBJ2-4	.	TRBD2
TGTGCCACCACCGAGGGGGAAAAACTGTTTTTT	CATTEGEKLFF	TRBV28	TRBJ1-4	.	.
TGTGCCACTCAGGGTAGCTCCTACGAGCAGTACTTC	CATQGSSYEQYF	TRBV28	TRBJ2-7	.	.
TGTGCCAGCAGGCCGGGAAACGGAGATACGCAGTATTTT	CASRPGNGDTQYF	TRBV28	TRBJ2-3	once	.
TGCAGTGCTAGTCACAGGGCGGGGAACACTGAAGCTTTCTTT	CSASHRAGNTEAFF	TRBV20-1	TRBJ1-1	.	.
TGTGCCAGCAGTACCTGGGAAGGAGCTGGAAACACCATATATTTT	CASSTWEGAGNTIYF	TRBV6-5	TRBJ1-3	.	.
TGTGCCAGCTCACCTCAGTTACAGGGTAATTCACCCCTCCACTTT	CASSPQLQGNSPLHF	TRBV18	TRBJ1-6	.	.
TGCGCCAGCAGCCAAGAAGGGGAAGGGGAGACCCAGTACTTC	CASSQEGEGETQYF	TRBV4-1	TRBJ2-5	.	.
TGTGCCAGCCATACCGGAACAGGGCTTTCGCATGGCTACACCTTC	CASHTGTGLSHGYTF	TRBV6-5	TRBJ1-2	.	.
TGTGCCAGCACCTGGGGTGCTTCACCCCTCCACTTT	CASTWGASPLHF	TRBV3-1/TRBV3-2	TRBJ1-6	.	.
TGTGCCAGCAGCTCTCGCCCGGGACTAGCGGGAGGAGGAGAGACCCAGTACTTC	CASSSRPGLAGGGETQYF	TRBV7-2	TRBJ2-5	.	TRBD2
TGTGCCAGCAGCGAGACCAATCAACAGGGAATTGTGTCGAACACCATATATTTT	CASSETNQQGIVSNTIYF	TRBV9	TRBJ1-3	.	.
TGTGCCAGCAGTCCCCCGACAGGGGTAGTCACCATATATTTT	CASSPPTGVVTIYF	TRBV28	TRBJ1-3	.	TRBD1
TGTGCCAGCTCACTAGGTGGAAGGGCGGAGACCCAGTACTTC	CASSLGGRAETQYF	TRBV18	TRBJ2-5	once	.
TGTGCCAGCAGCCAAGATATGAACAGGAGAGAGACCCAGTACTTC	CASSQDMNRRETQYF	TRBV14	TRBJ2-5	few	.
TGTGCCAGCAGCTTAAGCGTGAGGGGCCTAGGTACAGATACGCAGTATTTT	CASSLSVRGLGTDTQYF	TRBV7-2	TRBJ2-3	.	.
TGTGCCAGCAGTATGGGCCTCGGGCAGCCCCAGCATTTT	CASSMGLGQPQHF	TRBV27	TRBJ1-5	once	.
TGTGCCAGCAGCCAAGGCACAGGGGATGGCTACACCTTC	CASSQGTGDGYTF	TRBV3-1/TRBV3-2	TRBJ1-2	.	TRBD1
TGTGCCAGCAGTTACCTCCGGGGAGACGGTGGCTACACCTTC	CASSYLRGDGGYTF	TRBV6-2/TRBV6-3	TRBJ1-2	.	.
TGCGCCAGCAGCTTGGGACAGATGAGTGCTGAAGCTTTCTTT	CASSLGQMSAEAFF	TRBV5-1	TRBJ1-1	.	.
TGTGCCAGCAGTTATAGCAACACTGAAGCTTTCTTT	CASSYSNTEAFF	TRBV6-5	TRBJ1-1	.	.